This T cell receptor beta chain stems from a study of beta chain features in type 1 diabetes. Whole-study findings and limits: In type 1 diabetes patients, VDJ junctions had fewer insertions; deletions at these junctions were more frequent.

The sample holds a few counts of this clone. Antigen: not known. Sorting gave populations that all exceeded 95% purity. CDR3 length: 15 amino acids. V lost 0 bases to trimming and J lost 9 bases; unmatched junction nucleotides: 7. The germline V gene has CDR1 MNHEY and CDR2 SMNVEV (reference sequence). As every portion of the isolated RNA was reverse transcribed, the sequencing read expressed TCRB transcripts. Some clones are missing from TCRdb's copy, which holds only in-frame ones; the method was immunoSEQ multiplex PCR. This repertoire shows around 200,000 clones, about 13% found once; its top ten account for 0.5% to 0.75%.

The TCR comes from a woman under 30 in good health. J is TRBJ2-1 and V is TRBV27, with TRBD2 matching over 8 bases. Sequencing was performed on central memory CD4+ T cells from blood. CDR3 protein: CASSLSYGGRTEQFF. DNA of the CDR3: TGTGCCAGCAGTTTATCGTACGGCGGGAGGACTGAGCAGTTCTTC.